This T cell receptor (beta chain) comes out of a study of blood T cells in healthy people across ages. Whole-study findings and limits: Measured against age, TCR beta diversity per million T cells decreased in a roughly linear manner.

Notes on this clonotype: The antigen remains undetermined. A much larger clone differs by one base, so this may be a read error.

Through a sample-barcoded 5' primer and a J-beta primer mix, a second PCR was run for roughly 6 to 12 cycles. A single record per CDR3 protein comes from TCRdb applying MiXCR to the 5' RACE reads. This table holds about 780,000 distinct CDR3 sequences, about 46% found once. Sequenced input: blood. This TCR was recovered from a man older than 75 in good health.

The CDR3 is CATSRGKVGEQYF. In DNA, the CDR3 is TGTGCCACCAGCAGAGGCAAAGTCGGCGAGCAGTACTTC. The V call is TRBV15, the J call TRBJ2-7, with no clear D. The CDR3 has 13 amino acids. V lost 1 base and J lost 6, with 10 bases in between. CDR1 and CDR2 (germline): LNHNV, YYDKDF (reference sequence). The entire variable domain, with the rest obtained from reference TRBV15 and TRBJ2-7, is as follows: DAMVIQNPRYQVTQFGKPVTLSCSQTLNHNVMYWYQQKSSQAPKLLFHYYDKDFNNEADTPDNFQSRRPNTSFCFLDIRSPGLGDTAMYLCATSRGKVGEQYFGPGTRLTVT.